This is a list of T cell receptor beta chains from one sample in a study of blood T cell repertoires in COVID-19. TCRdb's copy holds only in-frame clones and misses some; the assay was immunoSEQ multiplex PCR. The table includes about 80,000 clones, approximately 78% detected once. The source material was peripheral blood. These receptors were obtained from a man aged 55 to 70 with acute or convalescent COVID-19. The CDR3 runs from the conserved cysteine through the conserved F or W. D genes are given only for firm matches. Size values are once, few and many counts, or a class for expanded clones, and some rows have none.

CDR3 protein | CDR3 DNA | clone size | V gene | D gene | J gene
CASSLNGDRYNEQFF | TGTGCCAGCAGCTTAAACGGGGACAGGTACAATGAGCAGTTCTTC | - | TRBV7-2 | TRBD1 | TRBJ2-1
CASSHWDRGYEQYF | TGTGCCAGCAGCCATTGGGACAGGGGTTACGAGCAGTACTTC | - | TRBV7-3 | TRBD1 | TRBJ2-7
CASQGQTYEQYF | TGTGCCAGCCAGGGACAGACCTACGAGCAGTACTTC | - | TRBV6-5 | TRBD1 | TRBJ2-7
CASKRGLLGETQYF | TGTGCCAGCAAGCGGGGCCTACTGGGAGAGACCCAGTACTTC | - | TRBV6-5 | TRBD2 | TRBJ2-5
CASSPVDRATEAFF | TGTGCCAGCAGTCCAGTGGACAGGGCCACTGAAGCTTTCTTT | - | TRBV28 | TRBD1 | TRBJ1-1
CASSDGHRSAGELFF | TGTGCCAGCAGTGACGGACACCGGTCGGCCGGGGAGCTGTTTTTT | - | TRBV6-2/TRBV6-3 | - | TRBJ2-2
CASSRQAGGSGNTIYF | TGCGCCAGCAGCCGGCAGGCGGGGGGCTCTGGAAACACCATATATTTT | - | TRBV5-1 | - | TRBJ1-3
CASNQGGNTGELFF | TGTGCCAGCAATCAGGGAGGGAACACCGGGGAGCTGTTTTTT | once | TRBV6-5 | - | TRBJ2-2
CSGGDRDLNTEAFF | TGCAGCGGTGGGGACAGGGACCTTAACACTGAAGCTTTCTTT | few | TRBV29-1 | TRBD1 | TRBJ1-1
CASSLDRGYGYTF | TGTGCCAGCAGCTTAGACAGGGGGTATGGCTACACCTTC | - | TRBV7-8 | TRBD1 | TRBJ1-2
CASSSEQNYGYTF | TGCGCCAGCAGCTCGGAACAGAACTATGGCTACACCTTC | - | TRBV5-1 | - | TRBJ1-2
CASSPGVSVYGYTF | TGTGCCAGCAGCCCAGGGGTCTCCGTCTATGGCTACACCTTC | - | TRBV7-9 | - | TRBJ1-2
CASSQGPGFTVQPQHF | TGCGCCAGCAGCCAAGGTCCAGGGTTTACGGTTCAGCCCCAGCATTTT | - | TRBV4-3 | - | TRBJ1-5
CASHTGQLGYTF | TGTGCCAGCCACACGGGACAGCTTGGCTACACCTTC | - | TRBV6-5 | TRBD1 | TRBJ1-2
CASSTYRGKAEAFF | TGTGCCAGCAGTACGTACAGGGGGAAGGCTGAAGCTTTCTTT | - | TRBV28 | TRBD1 | TRBJ1-1
CAITGDREEQFF | TGCGCCATTACAGGCGACCGAGAGGAGCAGTTCTTC | - | TRBV10-2 | - | TRBJ2-1
CASSQDEGGTDTQYF | TGCGCCAGCAGCCAAGATGAGGGGGGCACAGATACGCAGTATTTT | - | TRBV4-3 | - | TRBJ2-3
CASSQESMVVAGGRQFF | TGTGCCAGCAGCCAAGAAAGCATGGTAGTAGCGGGGGGGCGGCAGTTCTTC | - | TRBV4-2 | TRBD2 | TRBJ2-1
CASSQEVTGEETDTQYF | TGCGCCAGCAGTCAGGAAGTTACAGGGGAGGAGACAGATACGCAGTATTTT | - | TRBV23-1 | - | TRBJ2-3
CAWNDGREAFF | TGTGCCTGGAACGACGGGAGAGAAGCTTTCTTT | - | TRBV30 | - | TRBJ1-1
CASSLAPDRGLGQPQHF | TGTGCCAGCAGCTTGGCTCCGGACAGGGGGCTCGGTCAGCCCCAGCATTTT | - | TRBV7-2 | TRBD1 | TRBJ1-5
CASSPRWASGNTIYF | TGCGCCAGCAGCCCTCGATGGGCAAGTGGAAACACCATATATTTT | - | TRBV5-1 | - | TRBJ1-3
CATSDTGGNTGELFF | TGTGCCACCAGTGATACAGGGGGCAACACCGGGGAGCTGTTTTTT | - | TRBV24-1 | TRBD1 | TRBJ2-2
CASSQTFDREVGYTF | TGCGCCAGCAGCCAAACCTTCGACAGGGAGGTTGGCTACACCTTC | - | TRBV4-3 | TRBD1 | TRBJ1-2
CASTRGTNEKLFF | TGCGCCAGCACGAGGGGGACTAATGAAAAACTGTTTTTT | - | TRBV5-1 | - | TRBJ1-4
CASSLAGNQKYF | TGTGCCAGCAGCTTAGCCGGGAACCAGAAGTACTTC | - | TRBV7-2 | - | TRBJ2-7
CASSSMVGGITEAFF | TGTGCCAGCAGCTCGATGGTGGGGGGGATCACTGAAGCTTTCTTT | few | TRBV7-2 | - | TRBJ1-1
CASSDPGRAFF | TGTGCCAGCAGTGATCCAGGGCGAGCTTTCTTT | - | TRBV2 | - | TRBJ1-1
CSVAGSQETQYF | TGCAGCGTTGCAGGTTCACAAGAGACCCAGTACTTC | - | TRBV29-1 | - | TRBJ2-5
CASSRTADLLNTEAFF | TGTGCCAGCAGCCGGACAGCTGACCTTTTGAACACTGAAGCTTTCTTT | few | TRBV4-2 | - | TRBJ1-1
CASGGGGYGYTF | TGTGCCAGCGGGGGGGGAGGTTATGGCTACACCTTC | - | TRBV6-5 | - | TRBJ1-2
CASSPPGGTNTGELFF | TGTGCCAGCAGCCCCCCAGGGGGCACGAACACCGGGGAGCTGTTTTTT | - | TRBV7-3 | TRBD1 | TRBJ2-2
CAWSTDRAFSYGYTF | TGTGCCTGGAGCACCGACAGGGCTTTTAGCTATGGCTACACCTTC | - | TRBV30 | TRBD1 | TRBJ1-2
CASSSHTGRGNSGANVLTF | TGTGCCAGCAGTTCTCACACAGGGAGGGGCAACTCTGGGGCCAACGTCCTGACTTTC | - | TRBV6-2/TRBV6-3 | - | TRBJ2-6
CASSADPGTGELFF | TGTGCCAGCTCAGCCGACCCGGGGACCGGGGAGCTGTTTTTT | - | TRBV18 | - | TRBJ2-2
CASSYHRDGTEAFF | TGTGCCAGCAGTTACCACAGGGATGGCACTGAAGCTTTCTTT | once | TRBV6-5 | - | TRBJ1-1
CASSQGSSGADTQYF | TGTGCCTCCTCCCAGGGATCGTCGGGCGCAGATACGCAGTATTTT | once | TRBV30 | - | TRBJ2-3
CASSLKGGTDTQYF | TGTGCCAGCAGCCTCAAGGGAGGGACAGATACGCAGTATTTT | - | TRBV3-1/TRBV3-2 | TRBD2 | TRBJ2-3
CASNRGYNTDTQYF | TGTGCCAGCAATAGGGGATACAACACAGATACGCAGTATTTT | - | TRBV11-2 | - | TRBJ2-3
CASKDGTDRASAQPQHF | TGTGCCAGTAAGGATGGGACGGACAGGGCCTCCGCTCAGCCCCAGCATTTT | few | TRBV19 | TRBD1 | TRBJ1-5
CASSSPGVATEAFF | TGTGCCAGCAGTTCTCCAGGGGTGGCTACTGAAGCTTTCTTT | - | TRBV27 | - | TRBJ1-1
CASSSPQGNQPQHF | TGTGCCAGCAGTTCCCCCCAGGGCAATCAGCCCCAGCATTTT | - | TRBV28 | - | TRBJ1-5
CASSQYLGQGAGDTQYF | TGCGCCAGCAGCCAGTATTTGGGACAGGGGGCAGGAGATACGCAGTATTTT | - | TRBV4-1 | TRBD1 | TRBJ2-3
CASSHTGQGYNEQFF | TGTGCCAGCAGCCATACGGGACAGGGGTACAATGAGCAGTTCTTC | - | TRBV3-1/TRBV3-2 | TRBD1 | TRBJ2-1
CASSLSGRMKEQYF | TGTGCCAGCAGTTTGAGCGGGAGGATGAAAGAGCAGTACTTC | - | TRBV28 | TRBD2 | TRBJ2-7
CASSWDRANYGYTF | TGTGCCAGCAGTTGGGACAGGGCTAACTATGGCTACACCTTC | - | TRBV6-2/TRBV6-3 | TRBD1 | TRBJ1-2
CASSLRTSGSTGELFF | TGTGCCAGCAGCCTAAGGACTAGCGGGAGCACCGGGGAGCTGTTTTTT | - | TRBV3-1/TRBV3-2 | TRBD2 | TRBJ2-2
CASSIGVGGRYEQYF | TGTGCCAGTAGTATAGGTGTGGGAGGCCGATACGAGCAGTACTTC | - | TRBV19 | - | TRBJ2-7
CASSYTTGTNEKLFF | TGTGCCAGCAGTTACACGACAGGGACTAATGAAAAACTGTTTTTT | - | TRBV6-5 | TRBD1 | TRBJ1-4
CASSVVGTDSPLHF | TGTGCCAGCAGCGTAGTGGGGACAGATTCACCCCTCCACTTT | - | TRBV9 | TRBD1 | TRBJ1-6
CASSMGATGNTIYF | TGTGCCAGCAGTATGGGGGCCACTGGAAACACCATATATTTT | - | TRBV6-5 | - | TRBJ1-3
CASSARQGALLKETQYF | TGTGCCAGCTCTGCTAGACAGGGGGCGCTTCTCAAAGAGACCCAGTACTTC | once | TRBV18 | TRBD1 | TRBJ2-5
CASSGRQGLNTGELFF | TGTGCCAGCAGCGGACGACAGGGCCTAAACACCGGGGAGCTGTTTTTT | - | TRBV9 | TRBD1 | TRBJ2-2
CAISTNNEQFF | TGTGCCATCAGTACTAACAATGAGCAGTTCTTC | - | TRBV10-3 | - | TRBJ2-1
CSASPSGRKTQYF | TGCAGTGCTAGTCCTAGCGGGAGAAAGACCCAGTACTTC | once | TRBV20-1 | TRBD2 | TRBJ2-5
CASSFSGTSGGETQYF | TGTGCCAGTAGTTTCTCCGGGACTAGCGGGGGGGAGACCCAGTACTTC | - | TRBV19 | TRBD2 | TRBJ2-5
CASSPILAGGHNEQFF | TGTGCCAGCAGTCCGATACTAGCGGGAGGGCACAATGAGCAGTTCTTC | - | TRBV6-2/TRBV6-3 | TRBD2 | TRBJ2-1